This T cell receptor (beta chain) was obtained from a study of blood T cell repertoires in COVID-19. Study context: Some COVID-19 samples were acute and others convalescent; all came from the United States, Italy and Spain. Sample material is recorded as cDNA or gDNA derived from T cells, B-cell-depleted T cells, or PBMCs.

Per the original data handling: Estimates of nucleated cell counts were drawn from the amplification of reference gene primers. Repertoires were generated with immunoSEQ multiplex PCR, while TCRdb's copy carries only in-frame clones and drops some. That table furnishes V, J and clone size, whereas the DNA furnished D and trimming. The sample consists of about 200,000 clones, approximately 87% of them appearing once. Trimming shortened V by 2 bases and J by 5 bases, and 16 bases separated the two germline ends. This CDR3 region has 15 residues. Germline CDR1 reads MNHEY; CDR2 reads SMNVEV (reference sequence).

The chain combines TRBV27 with TRBJ2-7; D might be TRBD2 (5 bases). Input material: peripheral blood. The receptor was isolated from a man aged 55 to 69 who had recovered from COVID-19. CDR3 residues: CASSLRGAVNNEQYF. CDR3 nucleotides: TGTGCCAGCAGTTTACGGGGTGCGGTCAACAACGAGCAGTACTTC.